This T cell receptor (beta chain) was recorded in a study of response to subunit inactivated influenza vaccine. Findings and caveats of the study: With each seasonal influenza vaccination, the authors suggested, few new T cells are recruited.

For this clonotype: As yet, its antigen is unknown.

TCRdb reprocessed the RT-PCR reads with MiXCR, giving one entry per CDR3 protein. This table has hundreds of thousands of distinct CDR3 sequences, less than 25% appearing once. The germline CDR1 and CDR2 sequences are MNHEY and SMNVEV (reference sequence). J lost 5 bases, V lost 6 bases, and 11 bases had no gene match. There are 15 residues in the CDR3. The chain couples TRBV27 to TRBJ1-1; 8 bases fit TRBD1. This TCR came from a man between 50 and 70 years old who received an inactivated influenza vaccine. The specimen was PBMCs from blood, collected less than 22 months after vaccination. For the CDR3, the DNA is TGTGCCAGCAGGCCCCTGGACAGGGAAGGAACTGAAGCTTTCTTT. Its translation: CASRPLDREGTEAFF.